The 7 T cell receptor beta chains listed next were all sequenced from one sample in a study of shared clonotypes between healthy human individuals. TCRdb's table, derived via immunoSEQ multiplex PCR, lists solely in-frame clones and lacks some. The repertoire consists of about 1 million clones, with roughly 80% occurring once and the leading ten covering 1.4%. Sequencing input: memory CD4+ T cells sorted from blood. The sample's subset: CD45RA-negative fraction. These receptor sequences come from a man between 18 and 29 years old in good health.

This rearrangement joins TRBV29-1 to TRBJ2-3, with 9 bases that match TRBD2. In germline, CDR1 is SQVTM, CDR2 ANQGSEA. With V trimmed by 6 bases and J by 4 bases, 8 bases remained unmatched. This CDR3 has 14 residues. Here the CDR3 reads CSVLAGAVADTQYF. CDR3 bases: TGCAGCGTCTTAGCGGGAGCAGTCGCAGATACGCAGTATTTT.

The chain couples TRBV10-3 to TRBJ2-7; TRBD2 is a possible D gene (6 bases). Germline V CDR1 and CDR2: ENHRY, SYGVKD. Trimming took off 3 bases at V and 0 bases at J, with 12 bases between the two ends. The CDR3 contains 15 residues. The CDR3 sequence: CAISDASARSYEQYF. The DNA of the CDR3 is TGTGCCATCAGTGATGCTAGCGCACGCTCCTACGAGCAGTACTTC.

The V gene is TRBV6-5, the J gene TRBJ1-1; 8 nucleotides match TRBD1. Germline CDR1 is MNHEY and CDR2 is SVGAGI. This CDR3 has 13 amino acids. J lost 12 bases, V lost 6 bases, and 12 bases had no gene match. CDR3 sequence (DNA): TGTGCCAGCAGCCCGCCTCGGACAGGGCCACCTTTCTTT. This sequence encodes CASSPPRTGPPFF.

The CDR3 nucleotides read TGTGCCTGGAGTGTAATTTTGGGACAGGGGGAGACCCAGTACTTC. Translating it yields CAWSVILGQGETQYF. The chain has TRBV30 and TRBJ2-5, with TRBD1 identical over 10 bases. The CDR3 is made up of 15 amino acids. The ends lost 0 bases at V and 5 bases at J; junction bases unmatched: 6. Germline lookup yields CDR1 GTSNPN and CDR2 SVGIG (reference sequence).

Here the CDR3 reads CASSPLLANQETQYF. In nucleotides, the CDR3 is TGTGCCAGCAGTCCCCTACTAGCGAACCAAGAGACCCAGTACTTC. The V call is TRBV5-8, the J call TRBJ2-5, with 7 bases matching TRBD2. The V and J ends lost 5 bases and 0 bases, in that order; junction bases with no gene match: 7. The CDR3 is made up of 15 amino acids. Germline V gene data show CDR1 as SGHTS and CDR2 as YDEGEE.

This clone was observed once. This chain links TRBV7-2 with TRBJ2-5; D gene unclear. Germline V gene lookup returns CDR1 SGHTA and CDR2 FQGNSA. The CDR3 is 13 residues long. V was pared by 5 bases and J by 5 bases, with 12 bases between. The CDR3 sequence: CASSTQGVETQYF. In nucleotides, the CDR3 is TGTGCCAGCAGCACCCAAGGTGTGGAGACCCAGTACTTC.

V gene TRBV2 combines with J gene TRBJ2-1; 11 bases agree with TRBD2. The germline CDR1 and CDR2 sequences are SNHLY and FYNNEI. This CDR3 comprises 15 residues. J gave up 8 bases and V 6 bases, and 9 bases lay outside the gene matches. The CDR3 protein is CASRVLAGVGDEQFF. The CDR3 DNA follows: TGTGCCAGCAGGGTACTAGCGGGAGTGGGGGATGAGCAGTTCTTC.